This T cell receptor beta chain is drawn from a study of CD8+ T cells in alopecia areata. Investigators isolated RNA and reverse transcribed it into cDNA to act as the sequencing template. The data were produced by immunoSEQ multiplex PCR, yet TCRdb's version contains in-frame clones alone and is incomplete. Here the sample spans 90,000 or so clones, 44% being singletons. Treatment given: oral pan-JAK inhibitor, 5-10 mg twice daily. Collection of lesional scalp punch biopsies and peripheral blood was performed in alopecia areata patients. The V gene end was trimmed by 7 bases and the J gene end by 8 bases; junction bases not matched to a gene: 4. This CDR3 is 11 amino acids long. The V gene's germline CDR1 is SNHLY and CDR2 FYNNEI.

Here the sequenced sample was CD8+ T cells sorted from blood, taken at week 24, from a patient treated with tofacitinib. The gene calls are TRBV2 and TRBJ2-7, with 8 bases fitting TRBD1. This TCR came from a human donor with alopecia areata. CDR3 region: CASTDRDQQYF. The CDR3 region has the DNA TGTGCCAGCACGGACAGGGACCAGCAGTACTTC.